Below are 14 T cell receptor beta chains sequenced from a single sample in a study of cytomegalovirus exposure and HLA in healthy donors (dated by TCRdb to the late 2010s). The library was generated by the immunoSEQ multiplex PCR assay. A mixture of 60 forward primers for TCR Vbeta segments and 13 reverse primers for TCR Jbeta segments was used in the multiplex PCR. TCRdb mirrors the immuneACCESS table, restricted to in-frame sequences. Some clones are absent from its copies; in checked studies, under half trace to an unresolved V gene, and the reason for the others is unknown. The table for this sample lists 30,000 to 40,000 clones; approximately 82% of them were counted only once. The ten top clones hold over 9.5% of the sample. Sequencing was done on a sample of PBMCs. The receptors were gathered from a woman aged 18 to 35 in good health and CMV-seropositive.

The chain employs TRBV7-2 and TRBJ2-7, with a weak D call TRBD1 (6 bases). CDR1 SGHTA and CDR2 FQGNSA come from the germline V gene. This CDR3 spans 16 amino acids. Trimming took 5 bases from V and 0 from J, leaving 17 bases between them. This CDR3 reads CASSRTGQSSSYEQYF. The CDR3 region has the DNA TGTGCCAGCAGCCGTACCGGACAGTCCAGCTCCTACGAGCAGTACTTC.

The sample holds a few counts of this clone. The rearrangement links TRBV19 to TRBJ2-4, with D possibly matching TRBD1 (6 bases). The CDR3 spans 17 residues. Germline CDR1 and CDR2: LNHDA and SQIVND (reference sequence). V dropped 3 bases and J dropped 6 bases, with 21 bases sitting between them. CDR3 DNA sequence: TGTGCCAGTAGTATCGGCCCCTCCGGGACATTAGGAAACATTCAGTACTTC. Translation: CASSIGPSGTLGNIQYF.

This clone was picked up one time. The CDR3 region is CASSEGQGLWYEQYF. The DNA of the CDR3 is TGTGCCAGCAGCGAGGGACAGGGATTATGGTACGAGCAGTACTTC. The J gene is TRBJ2-5, the V gene TRBV6-1; the match to TRBD1 covers 9 bases. The closer fit of TRBJ2-7 to the DNA end suggests the J call may be wrong. This CDR3 is 15 amino acids long. The germline V gene encodes CDR1 MNHNS and CDR2 SASEGT.

The V gene is TRBV4-3, the J gene TRBJ2-1; TRBD2 is a possible D gene (6 bases). This CDR3 region has 15 residues. Between the trimmed V and J ends, which lost 2 bases and 9 bases, there was a span of 17 bases. The germline V gene encodes CDR1 LGHNA and CDR2 YSLEER. The CDR3 reads CASSQRQGGISEQFF. The CDR3 DNA reads as TGCGCCAGCAGCCAACGGCAAGGAGGGATTAGTGAGCAGTTCTTC.

The chain links TRBV4-3 to TRBJ1-2; weak D call: TRBD1 (5 bases). The CDR3 loop spans 16 amino acids. Trimming left V 1 base short and J 4 bases short, with 16 bases between. Germline CDR1 reads LGHNA; CDR2 reads YSLEER. CDR3 DNA: TGCGCCAGCAGCCAAGCGGTTTCTGACAGTCTCTATGGCTACACCTTC. Residues: CASSQAVSDSLYGYTF.

This clone occurred a few times. V usage is TRBV27 and J usage is TRBJ2-1; 8 bases are shared with TRBD2. After removal of 6 bases from V and 4 bases from J, the junction contained 8 bases not matched to a gene. The germline gives CDR1 MNHEY, CDR2 SMNVEV (reference sequence). This CDR3 is 15 amino acids long. CDR3 residues: CASRIVAGGYNEQFF. CDR3 nucleotide sequence: TGTGCCAGCAGGATCGTGGCGGGGGGATACAATGAGCAGTTCTTC.

The chain has TRBV6-5 and TRBJ2-5, with D hard to call. Germline V lookup: CDR1 MNHEY, CDR2 SVGAGI. The CDR3 totals 13 residues. Trimming removed 6 bases from V and 2 bases from J, with 10 bases in between. The CDR3 nucleotides read TGTGCCAGCAGACATCAACCGCAAGAGACCCAGTACTTC. Translated, it gives CASRHQPQETQYF.

This chain connects TRBV4-1 to TRBJ2-7; 7 bases match TRBD1. V dropped 3 bases and J dropped 3; count of bases not matched to a gene: 5. Germline CDR1 MGHRA, CDR2 YSYEKL. The CDR3 loop spans 14 amino acids. CDR3 protein: CASSHPGQNYEQYF. DNA of the CDR3: TGCGCCAGCAGCCACCCGGGACAGAACTACGAGCAGTACTTC.

The chain has TRBV9 and TRBJ1-4, with D uncertain. CDR1 SGDLS and CDR2 YYNGEE come from the germline V gene. The ends were cut back, 0 bases at V and 0 bases at J, with 6 bases in the middle. This CDR3 is built from 15 residues. CDR3 DNA sequence: TGTGCCAGCAGCGTAGCCCTGTCAACTAATGAAAAACTGTTTTTT. It codes for CASSVALSTNEKLFF. Full variable domain (missing parts from reference TRBV9 and TRBJ1-4): DSGVTQTPKHLITATGQRVTLRCSPRSGDLSVYWYQQSLDQGLQFLIQYYNGEERAKGNILERFSAQQFPDLHSELNLSSLELGDSALYFCASSVALSTNEKLFFGSGTQLSVL.

The chain carries TRBV7-9 and TRBJ2-1, with 8 bases that match TRBD1. Germline V CDR1 and CDR2: SEHNR, FQNEAQ (reference sequence). The CDR3 length is 15 residues. V was clipped by 6 bases and J by 7 bases; unmatched bases: 11. This CDR3 reads CASSGRQGNVNEQFF. In nucleotides, the CDR3 is TGTGCCAGCAGTGGACGACAGGGGAATGTAAATGAGCAGTTCTTC.

This clone appeared a few times. The V call is TRBV7-9, the J call TRBJ2-3; 13 bases are shared with TRBD2. Germline trimming cut 6 bases from V and 2 bases from J; bases unmatched to any gene: 5. CDR1 SEHNR and CDR2 FQNEAQ come from the germline V gene (reference sequence). The CDR3 sequence is 16 residues long. In DNA form, the CDR3 reads TGTGCCAGCAGTTTCGGACTAGCGGGAGACACAGATACGCAGTATTTT. Protein product: CASSFGLAGDTDTQYF.

The chain joins TRBV19 to TRBJ1-2; the match to TRBD1 covers 8 bases. This CDR3 has 13 amino acids. CDR1 LNHDA and CDR2 SQIVND come from the germline V gene (reference sequence). V trimming: 3 bases; J trimming: 7 bases; junction bases outside the gene matches: 4. The CDR3 sequence is CASSIQGAGGYTF. Here the CDR3 DNA reads TGTGCCAGTAGTATCCAGGGGGCCGGTGGCTACACCTTC.

The chain uses TRBV7-9 and TRBJ1-4; 8 bases match TRBD1. The junction had 6 bases not matched to a gene; V was cut back by 5 bases and J by 7 bases. Germline V gene sequence: CDR1 SEHNR, CDR2 FQNEAQ (reference sequence). CDR3 length: 14 amino acids. The CDR3 is CASSPQGAFEKLFF. The CDR3 region has the DNA TGTGCCAGCAGCCCCCAGGGGGCCTTTGAAAAACTGTTTTTT.

This sequence joins TRBV27 and TRBJ2-2, with D perhaps matching TRBD1 (5 bases). This CDR3 has 14 amino acids. The germline gives CDR1 MNHEY, CDR2 SMNVEV (reference sequence). V was trimmed by 1 base and J by 6 bases, leaving 9 bases between them. The CDR3 bases are TGTGCCAGCAGTTTATATCAGGGTGCCGGGGAGCTGTTTTTT. Translating it yields CASSLYQGAGELFF.